Below are 12 T cell receptor beta chains sequenced from a single sample in a study of tumor-infiltrating lymphocytes in localized non-small cell lung cancer. Data came from immunoSEQ multiplex PCR; TCRdb stores just in-frame clones and leaves some out. The sample has approximately 12,000 clones, roughly two thirds seen once. The sample consisted of lung tumor tissue. These receptors were obtained from a human donor with non-small cell lung cancer.

This clone was recorded a few times. The gene calls are TRBV4-3 and TRBJ2-7, with 9 bases fitting TRBD2. J lost 2 bases, V lost 5 bases, and 10 bases had no gene match. This CDR3 comprises 16 residues. Germline V gene lookup returns CDR1 LGHNA and CDR2 YSLEER. The CDR3 DNA follows: TGCGCCAGCAGCTTAAGACTAGCGGATATCCCCTACGAGCAGTACTTC. Its translation is CASSLRLADIPYEQYF.

The chain uses TRBV2 and TRBJ2-7; 9 nucleotides align to TRBD1. Germline values: CDR1 SNHLY, CDR2 FYNNEI. V was pared by 2 bases and J by 4 bases, with 6 bases of the junction left unmatched. CDR3 length: 15 residues. The CDR3 spells CASSEKDRGSYEQYF. CDR3 nucleotides: TGTGCCAGCAGTGAAAAGGACAGGGGTAGTTACGAGCAGTACTTC.

DNA of the CDR3: TGTGCCAGCAGCTTAGCCGGGGCGCCTGAAGCTTTCTTT. Encoded protein: CASSLAGAPEAFF. This chain joins TRBV11-1 and TRBJ1-1, with a weak D call TRBD1 (5 bases). The germline CDR1 and CDR2 sequences are SGHAT and FQDESV (reference sequence). The germline V and J ends were trimmed by 0 bases and 6 bases, with 8 bases remaining between them. There are 13 residues in the CDR3. Variable domain in full (rest from reference TRBV11-1 and TRBJ1-1): EAEVAQSPRYKITEKSQAVAFWCDPISGHATLYWYRQILGQGPELLVQFQDESVVDDSQLPKDRFSAERLKGVDSTLKIQPAELGDSAMYLCASSLAGAPEAFFGQGTRLTVV.

The rearrangement links TRBV11-3 to TRBJ1-1; 8 nucleotides match TRBD1. The V gene end was trimmed by 5 bases and the J gene end by 4 bases; junction bases not matched to a gene: 6. Germline CDR1 SGHNT, CDR2 YENEEA. CDR3 length: 14 residues. In DNA, the CDR3 is TGTGCCAGCAGCCCGGGACAGGACCGCACTGAAGCTTTCTTT. Amino acids: CASSPGQDRTEAFF.

This clone was seen only a few times. This chain joins TRBV14 and TRBJ1-5; D remains ambiguous. Germline-derived CDR1 and CDR2 are SGHDN and FVKESK. Trimming took 1 base from V and 3 from J, leaving 4 bases between them. The CDR3 loop spans 13 amino acids. CDR3 DNA sequence: TGTGCCAGCAGCCAAGCCCCCAATCAGCCCCAGCATTTT. This encodes CASSQAPNQPQHF.

CDR3 region: CASSHVRQTGTEAFF. DNA for the CDR3: TGCGCCAGCAGCCATGTCCGACAGACGGGCACTGAAGCTTTCTTT. The chain uses TRBV4-3 and TRBJ1-1, with D possibly matching TRBD1 (5 bases). Germline CDR1 is LGHNA and CDR2 is YSLEER. This CDR3 contains 15 residues. Trimming removed 3 bases from V and 4 bases from J, with 15 bases in between.

The chain is built from TRBV6-6 and TRBJ1-2; D gene ambiguous. The V and J ends lost 4 bases and 4 bases respectively, with 13 bases between them. This CDR3 has 14 amino acids. Germline CDR1 reads MNHNY; CDR2 reads SVGAGI (reference sequence). CDR3 amino acids: CASSLRTDVYGYTF. In nucleotides, the CDR3 is TGTGCCAGCAGTTTGAGGACGGACGTCTATGGCTACACCTTC.

CDR3 sequence: CARRTAYGYTF. As DNA, the CDR3 is TGTGCCAGAAGAACAGCCTATGGCTACACCTTC. The gene calls are TRBV2 and TRBJ1-2; D call uncertain. The CDR3 totals 11 residues. Germline V CDR1 and CDR2: SNHLY, FYNNEI. Trimming shortened V by 9 bases and J by 4 bases, and 9 bases separated the two germline ends.

The chain combines TRBV5-4 with TRBJ1-2; 7 bases map to TRBD1. Looked up from germline, CDR1 is SGHNT and CDR2 is YYREEE (reference sequence). Trimming cost V 4 bases and J 3 bases; bases outside gene matches: 6. The CDR3 spans 14 residues. CDR3 sequence (DNA): TGTGCCAGCAGCGAACAGGGGATGCACTATGGCTACACCTTC. Amino acids: CASSEQGMHYGYTF.

On this clone itself: Relative to the germline gene, one junction end is altered; a read error may explain this. This chain links TRBV11-1 with TRBJ1-1; 7 bases map to TRBD1. CDR3 length: 14 residues. CDR1 SGHAT and CDR2 FQDESV come from the germline V gene (reference sequence). The CDR3 DNA follows: TGTGCCAGCACCTTAGACAGGGTCGGCACTGAAGCTTTCTTT. It is translated as CASTLDRVGTEAFF.

The rearrangement joins TRBV7-6 to TRBJ1-2, with TRBD1 matching 12 bases. CDR3 length: 19 residues. V dropped 3 bases and J dropped 5; count of bases not matched to a gene: 16. Germline V gives CDR1 SGHVS, CDR2 FNYEAQ. CDR3 sequence reads: CASSLWESAGGQGAYGYTF. CDR3 DNA sequence: TGTGCCAGCAGCTTGTGGGAGTCGGCCGGGGGACAGGGGGCTTATGGCTACACCTTC. The full variable domain, its missing parts supplied by reference TRBV7-6 and TRBJ1-2, is GAGVSQSPRYKVTKRGQDVALRCDPISGHVSLYWYRQALGQGPEFLTYFNYEAQQDKSGLPNDRFSAERPEGSISTLTIQRTEQRDSAMYRCASSLWESAGGQGAYGYTFGSGTRLTVV.

This sequence joins TRBV5-1 and TRBJ2-3; 9 bases map to TRBD1. Losses at the gene ends were 4 bases for V and 0 bases for J; bases not matched to a gene: 3. The CDR3 is 15 residues long. Germline loops: CDR1 SGHRS, CDR2 YFSETQ. The CDR3 sequence is CASSGGQGSTDTQYF. The CDR3 region has the DNA TGCGCCAGCAGCGGGGGACAGGGAAGCACAGATACGCAGTATTTT. The full variable domain, in which reference TRBV5-1 and TRBJ2-3 provide the parts outside the CDR3, is KAGVTQTPRYLIKTRGQQVTLSCSPISGHRSVSWYQQTPGQGLQFLFEYFSETQRNKGNFPGRFSGRQFSNSRSEMNVSTLELGDSALYLCASSGGQGSTDTQYFGPGTRLTVL.